The 9 T cell receptor beta chains listed next were all sequenced from one sample in a study of cytomegalovirus exposure and HLA in healthy donors. The primer mix had 60 Vbeta and 13 Jbeta primers. Sequencing was performed with immunoSEQ multiplex PCR; in TCRdb, only in-frame clones are kept and a portion is missing. This repertoire shows about 110,000 clones, around 66% found once; its top ten account for about 8.6%. Sequencing was performed on PBMCs. The receptors were gathered from a man aged 18 to 35 in good health and CMV-seropositive.

In this sample, this clone turned up a few times. The chain joins TRBV27 to TRBJ1-2; D perhaps matches TRBD1 (5 bases). This CDR3 contains 13 residues. The germline gives CDR1 MNHEY, CDR2 SMNVEV (reference sequence). The V end lost 2 bases, the J end lost 3 bases, and 7 bases lay between the germline ends. The chain's CDR3 is CASSLGADYGYTF. The CDR3 region has the DNA TGTGCCAGCAGTTTAGGGGCCGACTATGGCTACACCTTC.

V is TRBV5-1 and J is TRBJ2-5, with a tentative D call TRBD2 (6 bases). This CDR3 region has 14 residues. The germline V gene encodes CDR1 SGHRS and CDR2 YFSETQ. V was pared by 2 bases and J by 5 bases, with 13 bases between. The CDR3 loop is CASSLTSPIETQYF. In DNA form, the CDR3 reads TGCGCCAGCAGCTTAACTAGCCCCATCGAGACCCAGTACTTC.

The chain links TRBV19 to TRBJ1-6; 7 nucleotides align to TRBD1. J lost 5 bases, V lost 5 bases, and 6 bases had no gene match. The V gene's germline CDR1 is LNHDA and CDR2 SQIVND (reference sequence). The CDR3 contains 15 residues. The chain's CDR3 is CASSPWDSNNSPLHF. The DNA of the CDR3 is TGTGCCAGTAGTCCGTGGGACAGCAATAATTCACCCCTCCACTTT.

Points on this clone: The junction shows a germline mismatch at one end, possibly a read error. Other DNA sequences in this sample translate to the same CDR3. CDR3 region: CASSDELYSNQPQHF. The CDR3 DNA is TGTGCCAGCAGTGATGAGCTGTATAGCAATCAGCCCCAGCACTTT. The chain recombines TRBV2 with TRBJ1-5, with D unresolved. This CDR3 has 15 amino acids. Germline V gene lookup returns CDR1 SNHLY and CDR2 FYNNEI.

V usage is TRBV2 and J usage is TRBJ1-1; weak D call: TRBD1 (5 bases). The CDR3 contains 13 residues. Germline assignment: CDR1 SNHLY and CDR2 FYNNEI. V lost 7 bases and J lost 4, with 13 bases in between. The CDR3 DNA is TGTGCCAGCACCGGGGCGGGGGGCACTGAAGCTTTCTTT. Its translation is CASTGAGGTEAFF.

The rearrangement uses TRBV7-9 and TRBJ2-7; maybe TRBD1 (5 bases). The CDR3 consists of 16 residues. The germline CDR1 and CDR2 sequences are SEHNR and FQNEAQ (reference sequence). V dropped 4 bases and J dropped 0 bases, with 16 bases sitting between them. The CDR3 coding sequence is TGTGCCAGCAGCTCACTCGACAGTTCTTCCTCCTACGAGCAGTACTTC. It translates to CASSSLDSSSSYEQYF.

The chain recombines TRBV5-6 with TRBJ2-7; 8 nucleotides line up with TRBD1. The CDR3 loop spans 15 amino acids. Germline V gene lookup returns CDR1 SGHDT and CDR2 YYEEEE. The V segment lost 4 bases and the J segment 2 bases; nucleotides outside the gene matches: 8. The CDR3 reads CASSKTSQGAYEQYF. The CDR3 region has the DNA TGTGCCAGCAGCAAAACGTCACAGGGGGCCTACGAGCAGTACTTC.

The CDR3 sequence: CASRRSGKSGETQYF. For the CDR3, the DNA is TGTGCCAGTAGGAGGTCAGGGAAGTCCGGAGAGACCCAGTACTTC. The V call is TRBV19, the J call TRBJ2-5; tentative D call: TRBD1 (5 bases). Germline V gives CDR1 LNHDA, CDR2 SQIVND (reference sequence). The CDR3 is 15 residues long. Trimming left V 6 bases short and J 4 bases short, with 18 bases between.

This clone was detected a few times. The CDR3 DNA reads as TGCGCCAGCAGTGGAGCAGGGCTATACAATGAGCAGTTCTTC. It specifies CASSGAGLYNEQFF. The gene calls are TRBV10-2 and TRBJ2-1, with a weak D call TRBD1 (5 bases). This CDR3 has 14 amino acids. The germline CDR1 and CDR2 sequences are WSHSY and SAAADI. The V and J ends lost 4 bases and 4 bases respectively, with 11 bases between them.